This T cell receptor beta chain emerged from a study of sequential checkpoint blockade in melanoma. Study at large: Both treatment sequences were followed by maintenance nivolumab.

The table came from immunoSEQ multiplex PCR; TCRdb's copy has only in-frame clones and leaves some out. The data hold about 5,200 clones, with about 70% observed a single time. Treatment here: randomized to nivolumab then ipilimumab (arm A) or the reverse (arm B). None of the patients previously received DNA-damaging chemotherapy. Live CD3+CD8+ CD19− CD56− cells were sorted from PBMCs. The CDR3 has 15 residues. V lost 1 base and J 3 bases, leaving 13 bases between the germline ends. Germline V gives CDR1 SGHVS, CDR2 FNYEAQ. The source was CD8+ T cells sorted from blood (inferred from file names), collected from a patient given nivolumab and ipilimumab in sequence. The sequence was obtained from a human donor with melanoma. The chain joins TRBV7-6 to TRBJ2-7; D may be TRBD2 (5 bases). CDR3 amino acids: CASSLDRTLGYEQYF. CDR3 sequence (DNA): TGTGCCAGCAGCTTAGACCGGACTTTGGGCTACGAGCAGTACTTC.